This is a list of T cell receptor beta chains from one sample in a study of cytomegalovirus exposure and HLA in healthy donors. The repertoire was sequenced with immunoSEQ multiplex PCR; TCRdb's copy has only in-frame clones and lacks some. The profile shows under 200,000 clones, about 62% of them singletons. Sequencing input: PBMCs. These receptors originate from a man aged 35 to 55 in good health and CMV-seronegative. Both conserved end residues are part of each CDR3. D genes are given only for firm matches. Where a row states a size, it is once, few, many or the class of an expanded clone; other rows omit it.

cdr3_nt: TGTGCCAGCAGCCAGCAACTAGCGGGGGGGAGCGAGACCCAGTACTTC; cdr3_aa: CASSQQLAGGSETQYF; d_call: TRBD2; clone_size: NA; v_call: TRBV4-2; cdr3_length: 16; j_call: TRBJ2-5
cdr3_nt: TGTGCCACCAGCACTGCACTTTCGGGACTAGTTGAGACCCAGTACTTC; cdr3_aa: CATSTALSGLVETQYF; d_call: TRBD2; clone_size: NA; v_call: TRBV15; cdr3_length: 16; j_call: TRBJ2-5
cdr3_nt: TGTGCCTGGAGCATTGGACAGGGAAGACGGGGCTACACCTTC; cdr3_aa: CAWSIGQGRRGYTF; d_call: TRBD1; clone_size: NA; v_call: TRBV30; cdr3_length: 14; j_call: TRBJ1-2
cdr3_nt: TGTGCCAGCAGTTCGAGACAGTTCGAGTACGAGCAGTACTTC; cdr3_aa: CASSSRQFEYEQYF; d_call: NA; clone_size: NA; v_call: TRBV27; cdr3_length: 14; j_call: TRBJ2-7
cdr3_nt: TGCGCCAGCAGCTTGGATGGTTCAGTTTCTAACTATGGCTACACCTTC; cdr3_aa: CASSLDGSVSNYGYTF; d_call: NA; clone_size: NA; v_call: TRBV5-1; cdr3_length: 16; j_call: TRBJ1-2
cdr3_nt: TGTGCCAGCAGAGATCGACAGAGTTACTACAATGAGCAGTTCTTC; cdr3_aa: CASRDRQSYYNEQFF; d_call: NA; clone_size: once; v_call: TRBV6-1; cdr3_length: 15; j_call: TRBJ2-1
cdr3_nt: TGTGCCAGCAGTGTACAGGGCCGGCAGTACTTC; cdr3_aa: CASSVQGRQYF; d_call: NA; clone_size: NA; v_call: TRBV2; cdr3_length: 11; j_call: TRBJ2-5
cdr3_nt: TGTGCCAGCAGTTTTAGCGGGAGCTCCTACAATGAGCAGTTCTTC; cdr3_aa: CASSFSGSSYNEQFF; d_call: TRBD2; clone_size: NA; v_call: TRBV27; cdr3_length: 15; j_call: TRBJ2-1
cdr3_nt: TGTGCCAGCAGCTTAGTTGAGGGATTTAGCACAGATACGCAGTATTTT; cdr3_aa: CASSLVEGFSTDTQYF; d_call: NA; clone_size: NA; v_call: TRBV13; cdr3_length: 16; j_call: TRBJ2-3
cdr3_nt: TGTGCCAGCAGCCACAGGGCAACTAATGAAAAACTGTTTTTT; cdr3_aa: CASSHRATNEKLFF; d_call: NA; clone_size: once; v_call: TRBV5-8; cdr3_length: 14; j_call: TRBJ1-4
cdr3_nt: TGTGCCAGCAGCCAAGTCTTTACTAGCAGTTACCAAGAGACCCAGTACTTC; cdr3_aa: CASSQVFTSSYQETQYF; d_call: NA; clone_size: NA; v_call: TRBV14; cdr3_length: 17; j_call: TRBJ2-5
cdr3_nt: TGTGCCAGCAGCTTAGACCCTATGAACACTGAAGCTTTCTTT; cdr3_aa: CASSLDPMNTEAFF; d_call: NA; clone_size: NA; v_call: TRBV7-9; cdr3_length: 14; j_call: TRBJ1-1
cdr3_nt: TGTGCCAGCAGTGAAGGGGTCCAGGGTGGGGAAAAACTGTTTTTT; cdr3_aa: CASSEGVQGGEKLFF; d_call: NA; clone_size: once; v_call: TRBV2; cdr3_length: 15; j_call: TRBJ1-4
cdr3_nt: TGTGCCAGCAGCGACCACGGCCCGGGGTCAGGCTACACCTTC; cdr3_aa: CASSDHGPGSGYTF; d_call: NA; clone_size: NA; v_call: TRBV11-2; cdr3_length: 14; j_call: TRBJ1-2
cdr3_nt: TGTGCCAGCAGTGAAATCGTGGAGACCCAGTACTTC; cdr3_aa: CASSEIVETQYF; d_call: NA; clone_size: NA; v_call: TRBV2; cdr3_length: 12; j_call: TRBJ2-5
cdr3_nt: TGTGCCAGCAGCCCGGACTCCCCCGCCTACAATGAGCAGTTCTTC; cdr3_aa: CASSPDSPAYNEQFF; d_call: NA; clone_size: NA; v_call: TRBV7-9; cdr3_length: 15; j_call: TRBJ2-1
cdr3_nt: TGTGCCAGCAGCTTATTTCCTGGACAGACGAGCTCCTACGAGCAGTACTTC; cdr3_aa: CASSLFPGQTSSYEQYF; d_call: NA; clone_size: NA; v_call: TRBV7-9; cdr3_length: 17; j_call: TRBJ2-7
cdr3_nt: TGTGCCAGCAGCTCGAAAAAGTCCACCGGGACTAGCGGGTACAATGAGCAGTTCTTC; cdr3_aa: CASSSKKSTGTSGYNEQFF; d_call: TRBD2; clone_size: NA; v_call: TRBV5-4; cdr3_length: 19; j_call: TRBJ2-1
cdr3_nt: TGCGCCAGCAGCTTCTTAGCGGGAGGGGTCTACGAGCAGTACTTC; cdr3_aa: CASSFLAGGVYEQYF; d_call: TRBD2; clone_size: NA; v_call: TRBV5-1; cdr3_length: 15; j_call: TRBJ2-7
cdr3_nt: TGTGCCAGCAGAGCACCTGGCCGGGAGTGGCAGTTCTTC; cdr3_aa: CASRAPGREWQFF; d_call: NA; clone_size: NA; v_call: TRBV7-3; cdr3_length: 13; j_call: TRBJ2-1
cdr3_nt: TGTGCCAGCAGTGGGGACATCCTCGTCTATGGCTACACCTTC; cdr3_aa: CASSGDILVYGYTF; d_call: NA; clone_size: NA; v_call: TRBV27; cdr3_length: 14; j_call: TRBJ1-2
cdr3_nt: TGTGCCAATGCGGACTCGTTCACCGGGGAGCTGTTTTTT; cdr3_aa: CANADSFTGELFF; d_call: NA; clone_size: NA; v_call: TRBV11-2; cdr3_length: 13; j_call: TRBJ2-2
cdr3_nt: TGTGCCATCAAGGGGGCCGTGAACACCGGGGAGCTGTTTTTT; cdr3_aa: CAIKGAVNTGELFF; d_call: TRBD1; clone_size: NA; v_call: TRBV10-3; cdr3_length: 14; j_call: TRBJ2-2
cdr3_nt: TGTGCCAGCTGTCCTGACCGGGACAGGGTCTACGAGCAGTACTTC; cdr3_aa: CASCPDRDRVYEQYF; d_call: TRBD1; clone_size: few; v_call: TRBV7-2; cdr3_length: 15; j_call: TRBJ2-7
cdr3_nt: TGTGCCAGCAGCTACCGGGACAGGGTGGTACAGCCCCAGCATTTT; cdr3_aa: CASSYRDRVVQPQHF; d_call: TRBD1; clone_size: NA; v_call: TRBV28; cdr3_length: 15; j_call: TRBJ1-5
cdr3_nt: TGTGCCAGCAGGGCCAGGTTTACCTACGAGCAGTACTTC; cdr3_aa: CASRARFTYEQYF; d_call: NA; clone_size: few; v_call: TRBV2; cdr3_length: 13; j_call: TRBJ2-7
cdr3_nt: TGCGCCAGCAGCCAAGAAACCCCGGGACAAACGAACACTGAAGCTTTCTTT; cdr3_aa: CASSQETPGQTNTEAFF; d_call: NA; clone_size: few; v_call: TRBV4-1; cdr3_length: 17; j_call: TRBJ1-1
cdr3_nt: TGTGCCAGCAGTGATCCGGGAACGCTAGGTGAAAAACTGTTTTTT; cdr3_aa: CASSDPGTLGEKLFF; d_call: NA; clone_size: NA; v_call: TRBV2; cdr3_length: 15; j_call: TRBJ1-4
cdr3_nt: TGTGCCAGCAGTGAATCCGGGACAAAGAACACTGAAGCTTTCTTT; cdr3_aa: CASSESGTKNTEAFF; d_call: NA; clone_size: NA; v_call: TRBV6-1; cdr3_length: 15; j_call: TRBJ1-1
cdr3_nt: TGTGCCATCAAAGACCGAGGACTAGCGGGATCTTCCTACAATGAGCAGTTCTTC; cdr3_aa: CAIKDRGLAGSSYNEQFF; d_call: TRBD2; clone_size: NA; v_call: TRBV10-3; cdr3_length: 18; j_call: TRBJ2-1
cdr3_nt: TGTGCCAGCATGGGGCAGAAGTTGTACGAGCAGTACTTC; cdr3_aa: CASMGQKLYEQYF; d_call: NA; clone_size: few; v_call: TRBV28; cdr3_length: 13; j_call: TRBJ2-7
cdr3_nt: TGTGCCAGCAGCTTTAGTGGGACCCAGTACTTC; cdr3_aa: CASSFSGTQYF; d_call: NA; clone_size: NA; v_call: TRBV11-1; cdr3_length: 11; j_call: TRBJ2-5
cdr3_nt: TGTGCCAGCAGTGAAGCGCACAGGGTTAACTATGGCTACACCTTC; cdr3_aa: CASSEAHRVNYGYTF; d_call: NA; clone_size: once; v_call: TRBV6-1; cdr3_length: 15; j_call: TRBJ1-2
cdr3_nt: TGTGCCAGCAGTCCGCAGACAGGGTACCAAGAGACCCAGTACTTC; cdr3_aa: CASSPQTGYQETQYF; d_call: TRBD1; clone_size: NA; v_call: TRBV6-5; cdr3_length: 15; j_call: TRBJ2-5
cdr3_nt: TGCGCCAGCAGCTTGGACCAGGGGGATGGCTACACCTTC; cdr3_aa: CASSLDQGDGYTF; d_call: TRBD1; clone_size: NA; v_call: TRBV5-1; cdr3_length: 13; j_call: TRBJ1-2
cdr3_nt: TGCGCCAGCAGGACTAATAGCGGGACCTCCTACGAGCAGTACTTC; cdr3_aa: CASRTNSGTSYEQYF; d_call: TRBD2; clone_size: NA; v_call: TRBV5-1; cdr3_length: 15; j_call: TRBJ2-7
cdr3_nt: TGCGCCAGCAGCTTAGGGCAGGGGGCGAGTGGGGCCAACGTCCTGACTTTC; cdr3_aa: CASSLGQGASGANVLTF; d_call: TRBD1; clone_size: few; v_call: TRBV5-1; cdr3_length: 17; j_call: TRBJ2-6
cdr3_nt: TGTGCCAGCAGCCCCGGGACACAAAGCTCCTACGAGCAGTACTTC; cdr3_aa: CASSPGTQSSYEQYF; d_call: NA; clone_size: NA; v_call: TRBV6-1; cdr3_length: 15; j_call: TRBJ2-7
cdr3_nt: TGTGCCAGCAGCAAGACAGAATATGAAGCTTTCTTT; cdr3_aa: CASSKTEYEAFF; d_call: NA; clone_size: NA; v_call: TRBV7-2; cdr3_length: 12; j_call: TRBJ1-1
cdr3_nt: TGTGCCAGCAGCCGCGACTGGGGCAATCAGCCCCAGCATTTT; cdr3_aa: CASSRDWGNQPQHF; d_call: NA; clone_size: once; v_call: TRBV28; cdr3_length: 14; j_call: TRBJ1-5
cdr3_nt: TGTGCCAGCAGCTTAACGGGACTAGATCTCAATGAGCAGTTCTTC; cdr3_aa: CASSLTGLDLNEQFF; d_call: TRBD2; clone_size: NA; v_call: TRBV28; cdr3_length: 15; j_call: TRBJ2-1
cdr3_nt: TGTGCCAGTAACGGACAGGTTGACGAAAAACTGTTTTTT; cdr3_aa: CASNGQVDEKLFF; d_call: TRBD1; clone_size: NA; v_call: TRBV19; cdr3_length: 13; j_call: TRBJ1-4
cdr3_nt: TGCGCCAGCAGCATAAGTTTAACAGGGTACACTGAAGCTTTCTTT; cdr3_aa: CASSISLTGYTEAFF; d_call: NA; clone_size: NA; v_call: TRBV5-1; cdr3_length: 15; j_call: TRBJ1-1
cdr3_nt: TGTGCCAGCAGCTCAATCGGACTAGCGGGAGTACACGAGCAGTACTTC; cdr3_aa: CASSSIGLAGVHEQYF; d_call: TRBD2; clone_size: few; v_call: TRBV6-9; cdr3_length: 16; j_call: TRBJ2-7
cdr3_nt: TGTGCCAGCACCAAGGACAGATACAATGAGCAGTTCTTC; cdr3_aa: CASTKDRYNEQFF; d_call: NA; clone_size: NA; v_call: TRBV6-5; cdr3_length: 13; j_call: TRBJ2-1
cdr3_nt: TGTGCCAGCAGTGGTAGCTGGACCTACAATGAGCAGTTCTTC; cdr3_aa: CASSGSWTYNEQFF; d_call: NA; clone_size: NA; v_call: TRBV6-1; cdr3_length: 14; j_call: TRBJ2-1
cdr3_nt: TGTGCCAGCAGTCAACAGGGGTCCTACGAGCAGTACTTC; cdr3_aa: CASSQQGSYEQYF; d_call: TRBD1; clone_size: NA; v_call: TRBV6-5; cdr3_length: 13; j_call: TRBJ2-7
cdr3_nt: TGTGCCAGCAGGCCGCGAGGGAGAGAGACCCAGTACTTC; cdr3_aa: CASRPRGRETQYF; d_call: NA; clone_size: NA; v_call: TRBV7-8; cdr3_length: 13; j_call: TRBJ2-5
cdr3_nt: TGTGCCAGCAGCCCGACGGGACTAGCGGTGGAGACCCAGTACTTC; cdr3_aa: CASSPTGLAVETQYF; d_call: TRBD2; clone_size: few; v_call: TRBV6-1; cdr3_length: 15; j_call: TRBJ2-5
cdr3_nt: TGTGCCAGCAGCTTAGGGGGGGGCGATGAGCAGTTCTTC; cdr3_aa: CASSLGGGDEQFF; d_call: NA; clone_size: NA; v_call: TRBV7-7; cdr3_length: 13; j_call: TRBJ2-1
cdr3_nt: TGTGCCAGCAGGGGGACTTACACTGAAGCTTTCTTT; cdr3_aa: CASRGTYTEAFF; d_call: NA; clone_size: NA; v_call: TRBV6-5; cdr3_length: 12; j_call: TRBJ1-1
cdr3_nt: TGCGCCAGCAGCTTGGGCGGGACAGGGGAAATTGATACGCAGTATTTT; cdr3_aa: CASSLGGTGEIDTQYF; d_call: TRBD1; clone_size: NA; v_call: TRBV5-1; cdr3_length: 16; j_call: TRBJ2-3
cdr3_nt: TGTGCCAGCAGCTTGGCGGGAGGGGTACAGCCCCAGCATTTT; cdr3_aa: CASSLAGGVQPQHF; d_call: NA; clone_size: NA; v_call: TRBV5-6; cdr3_length: 14; j_call: TRBJ1-5